The rows below give T cell receptor beta chains drawn from one sample of a study of control samples from healthy donors and cancer patients. Sequencing used immunoSEQ multiplex PCR; TCRdb keeps in-frame clones, though not all of them. The data hold approximately 120,000 clones, with roughly 92% observed a single time. The source material was PBMCs. The receptors originated from a man at least 80 years old with head and neck cancer. CDR3s leave out the opening cysteine and the closing phenylalanine or tryptophan. D genes are given only for firm matches.

TRBV15,TRBJ1-2,-,ATSPGPYGYT
TRBV5-8,TRBJ1-3,-,ASSAPGFTGNTIY
TRBV27,TRBJ2-2,TRBD2,ASTPRGSGSPNTGELF
TRBV14,TRBJ2-7,-,ASSQETYGTYEQY
TRBV28,TRBJ2-3,-,ASSSYGDTQY
TRBV5-1,TRBJ1-2,-,ASSPARTNYGYT
TRBV14,TRBJ2-7,-,ASSQIARGGYEQY
TRBV9,TRBJ1-2,-,ASSGARETATNYGYT
TRBV6-5,TRBJ1-4,-,ASSYSGYNYEKLF
TRBV6-2/TRBV6-3,TRBJ2-7,-,ASSYFGSSYEQY
TRBV6-5,TRBJ2-1,TRBD2,ASSPTGGPYNEQF
TRBV6-5,TRBJ2-7,TRBD1,ASRKTGTDYEQY